The 7 T cell receptor beta chains below come from one sample, sequenced in a study of beta chain features in type 1 diabetes. Sequencing targeted expressed TCRB transcripts, as all isolated RNA had been reverse transcribed. The protocol was immunoSEQ multiplex PCR, while the TCRdb copy is restricted to in-frame clones and leaves out a portion. The data show about 130,000 clones, with nearly 9.5% seen just once and about 0.68% held by the top ten. Material for sequencing was central memory CD4+ T cells from blood. The receptors were gathered from a man between 18 and 35 years old in good health.

This clone was counted a few times. This chain uses TRBV7-2 with TRBJ1-2, with TRBD1 identical over 7 bases. The CDR3 contains 13 residues. The junction had 2 bases not matched to a gene; V was cut back by 5 bases and J by 2 bases. Germline values: CDR1 SGHTA, CDR2 FQGNSA. The CDR3 bases are TGTGCCAGCAGCGTGGGACAGAACTATGGCTACACCTTC. It specifies CASSVGQNYGYTF.

This clone has only a few counts. The V call is TRBV19, the J call TRBJ1-2; maybe TRBD1 (5 bases). From germline, CDR1 is LNHDA and CDR2 SQIVND (reference sequence). V was pared by 3 bases and J by 7 bases, with 18 bases between. The CDR3 is 15 amino acids. CDR3 sequence reads: CASSIGRGRGSGYTF. The DNA for the CDR3 is TGTGCCAGTAGTATCGGAAGGGGAAGGGGTAGTGGCTACACCTTC. The variable domain in full, completed from reference TRBV19 and TRBJ1-2, reads DGGITQSPKYLFRKEGQNVTLSCEQNLNHDAMYWYRQDPGQGLRLIYYSQIVNDFQKGDIAEGYSVSREKKESFPLTVTSAQKNPTAFYLCASSIGRGRGSGYTFGSGTRLTVV.

This clone has a handful of counts. V is TRBV10-3 and J is TRBJ2-1, with 7 bases fitting TRBD2. Looked up from germline, CDR1 is ENHRY and CDR2 is SYGVKD. CDR3 size: 13 residues. V lost 10 bases, J lost 4 bases, and 7 bases stayed unmatched. The CDR3 bases are TGTGCCACCAACCGGGAGGCTTACAATGAGCAGTTCTTC. As protein: CATNREAYNEQFF.

This clone was observed a handful of times. V is TRBV19 and J is TRBJ2-2, with 8 bases lining up with TRBD1. The CDR3 consists of 14 residues. Germline CDR1 is LNHDA and CDR2 is SQIVND (reference sequence). Trimming at V came to 7 bases and at J to 5 bases, leaving 6 bases not matched to a gene. The CDR3 spells CASKHRGDTGELFF. CDR3 coding DNA: TGTGCCAGTAAACACAGGGGGGATACCGGGGAGCTGTTTTTT.

This clone was seen a few times. The chain recombines TRBV18 with TRBJ1-3, with D possibly TRBD1 on 6 matching bases. The CDR3 spans 16 residues. The V gene lost 3 bases and the J gene lost 10 bases, with 22 bases spanning the gap. The germline gives CDR1 KGHSH, CDR2 LQKENI. CDR3 sequence: CASSPQDSPGFNTIYF. The CDR3 DNA follows: TGTGCCAGCTCACCCCAGGACAGCCCAGGATTCAATACCATATATTTT.

J is TRBJ2-2 and V is TRBV5-1, with D maybe TRBD2 (5 bases). V was cut by 4 bases and J by 1 base, with 14 bases left in between. The V gene's germline CDR1 is SGHRS and CDR2 YFSETQ. The CDR3 is 16 amino acids. The CDR3 DNA reads TGCGCCAGCAGCCCGAGGGTATCGGGGAACACCGGGGAGCTGTTTTTT. Translation: CASSPRVSGNTGELFF.

This clone was seen a few times. The gene calls are TRBV27 and TRBJ1-4, with D perhaps matching TRBD1 (6 bases). From germline, CDR1 is MNHEY and CDR2 SMNVEV (reference sequence). This CDR3 region has 16 residues. V lost 3 bases and J lost 4, with 15 bases in between. CDR3: CASSLRPGAGNEKLFF. The CDR3 nucleotides read TGTGCCAGCAGTTTGAGGCCAGGGGCTGGTAATGAAAAACTGTTTTTT.